These 28 T cell receptor beta chains share one sample of origin, sequenced in a study of CD8 T cells in ankylosing spondylitis. Each CDR3 protein gets one entry after TCRdb re-called the 5' RACE reads with MiXCR. The sample consists of fewer than 400,000 distinct CDR3 sequences, around 8% of them appearing once. These receptors' antigens are unknown. Study-level findings and limits: Among TCR beta sequences, a motif of eight highly homologous variants appeared characteristic of ankylosing spondylitis blood.

What was sequenced was blood, either unsorted or a sorted T cell fraction (not recorded which). These receptor sequences come from a male donor with ankylosing spondylitis.

This clonotype occurred a few times. This chain joins TRBV25-1 and TRBJ1-4; D is unclear. The V end was cut by 3 bases, the J end by 8 bases, with 13 bases between. The CDR3 contains 14 residues. In germline, CDR1 is MGHDK, CDR2 SYGVNS. DNA of the CDR3: TGTGCCAGCAGTGATGATCCCGTCCAAGAAAAACTGTTTTTT. It is translated as CASSDDPVQEKLFF.

Written as DNA, the CDR3 is TGTGCCACCAGTGATCCGGGACTAGCGGGAAACACCGGGGAGCTGTTTTTT. Amino acids: CATSDPGLAGNTGELFF. V usage is TRBV24-1 and J usage is TRBJ2-2; 13 bases match TRBD2. The CDR3 contains 17 residues. CDR1 is KGHDR, CDR2 SFDVKD, per germline. V trimming: 3 bases; J trimming: 2 bases; junction bases outside the gene matches: 2.

This chain links TRBV7-9 with TRBJ2-7; D is undetermined. Per the germline V gene, CDR1 is SEHNR and CDR2 is FQNEAQ (reference sequence). The CDR3 contains 13 residues. Trimming stripped 3 bases from V and 6 bases from J, with 12 bases between. CDR3 sequence: CASSLVKASEQYF. The DNA of the CDR3 is TGTGCCAGCAGCTTGGTTAAAGCATCCGAGCAGTACTTC.

Ten or more counts support this clonotype. The chain couples TRBV12-3 or TRBV12-4 to TRBJ2-5, with 7 positions matching TRBD2. The CDR3 is 11 amino acids. V lost 6 bases, J lost 7 bases, and 2 bases stayed unmatched. The CDR3, as DNA: TGTGCCAGCAGCAGGGAGGGGACCCAGTACTTC. The encoded protein is CASSREGTQYF.

Ten or more counts support this clonotype. The chain joins TRBV3-1 to TRBJ2-3; D call uncertain. The V and J ends lost 4 bases and 4 bases respectively, with 12 bases between them. The CDR3 has 14 residues. Per germline, CDR1 LGHDT and CDR2 YNNKEL (reference sequence). DNA of the CDR3: TGTGCCAGCAGCCCGCCCGAGGCTCCAGATACGCAGTATTTT. This codes for CASSPPEAPDTQYF.

This clonotype was detected many times. The J gene is TRBJ2-1, the V gene TRBV7-9, with D hard to call. The CDR3 sequence is 14 residues long. CDR1 is SEHNR, CDR2 FQNEAQ, per germline (reference sequence). V gave up 3 bases and J gave up 8 bases, with 14 bases separating them. The CDR3 nucleotides are TGTGCCAGCAGCTTTCCGGGCCCAAGATATGAGCAGTTCTTC. Protein sequence: CASSFPGPRYEQFF.

Notes on this clonotype: Germline is not matched at one junction end, which may reflect a read error. The gene calls are TRBV5-1 and TRBJ1-1; the match to TRBD1 covers 9 bases. Germline V gives CDR1 SGHRS, CDR2 YFSETQ. This CDR3 has 16 residues. The CDR3 spells CASSLWGGQGSSALGF. The CDR3 bases are TGCGCCAGCAGCTTGTGGGGGGGACAGGGAAGTTCGGCTTTGGGTTTT.

The rearrangement joins TRBV19 to TRBJ2-1; 11 nucleotides match TRBD2. The V segment lost 6 bases and the J segment 7 bases; nucleotides outside the gene matches: 8. The CDR3 has 15 amino acids. Germline lookup yields CDR1 LNHDA and CDR2 SQIVND (reference sequence). The CDR3: CASRLTSGRFNEQFF. The CDR3 nucleotides are TGTGCCAGTAGACTTACTAGCGGGAGATTTAATGAGCAGTTCTTC.

This clonotype has a count of ten or more. This rearrangement joins TRBV3-1 to TRBJ2-7, with D unresolved. CDR1 is LGHDT and CDR2 is YNNKEL in the germline V gene (reference sequence). Trimming pared 2 bases from V and 2 bases from J, leaving 10 bases between. There are 14 residues in the CDR3. This CDR3 reads CASSQRNGPYEQYF. CDR3 nucleotides: TGTGCCAGCAGCCAACGAAACGGACCCTACGAGCAGTACTTC.

The J gene is TRBJ1-1, the V gene TRBV7-2, with D unclear. Germline V gene sequence: CDR1 SGHTA, CDR2 FQGNSA. There are 15 residues in the CDR3. V was pared by 2 bases and J by 2 bases, with 12 bases between. CDR3: CASSLSATVNTEAFF. CDR3 bases: TGTGCCAGCAGCTTATCGGCGACGGTAAACACTGAAGCTTTCTTT.

This clonotype was counted a few times. The chain is built from TRBV18 and TRBJ2-7, with 13 bases fitting TRBD2. The CDR3 runs to 16 residues. The V gene's germline CDR1 is KGHSH and CDR2 LQKENI. With 3 bases clipped from V and 4 bases from J, the junction kept 6 bases outside the gene matches. CDR3 bases: TGTGCCAGCTCACCCTCGGGACTAGCGGGAAGGTACGAGCAGTACTTC. Translating it yields CASSPSGLAGRYEQYF.

V is TRBV5-6 and J is TRBJ2-3; a possible D gene is TRBD2 (6 bases). With 4 bases removed from V and 4 bases from J, the gap between germline ends came to 19 bases. The CDR3 extends over 16 amino acids. Looked up from germline, CDR1 is SGHDT and CDR2 is YYEEEE. The CDR3 bases are TGTGCCAGCAGCGCCCGAGCGGGTTCCGCACCAGATACGCAGTATTTT. Encoded protein: CASSARAGSAPDTQYF. The full variable domain, with the rest looked up from reference TRBV5-6 and TRBJ2-3, is DAGVTQSPTHLIKTRGQQVTLRCSPKSGHDTVSWYQQALGQGPQFIFQYYEEEERQRGNFPDRFSGHQFPNYSSELNVNALLLGDSALYLCASSARAGSAPDTQYFGPGTRLTVL.

The rearrangement links TRBV6-2 or TRBV6-3 to TRBJ1-1; TRBD1 matches 7 bases. Looked up from germline, CDR1 is MNHEY and CDR2 is SVGEGT. Trimming at V came to 2 bases and at J to 7 bases, leaving 4 bases not matched to a gene. This CDR3 has 13 residues. CDR3 DNA sequence: TGTGCCAGCAGTTACACCTCAGGGGGTGAAGCTTTCTTT. Amino acid sequence: CASSYTSGGEAFF.

The chain is built from TRBV28 and TRBJ2-1; no clear D gene. CDR3 length equals 14 residues. The V end lost 3 bases, the J end lost 2 bases, and 8 bases lay between the germline ends. CDR1 is MDHEN, CDR2 SYDVKM, per germline. The CDR3 loop is CASSFRAAYNEQFF. DNA of the CDR3: TGTGCCAGCAGTTTCCGGGCAGCCTACAATGAGCAGTTCTTC. Using reference TRBV28 and TRBJ2-1 for the parts outside the CDR3, the full variable domain is DVKVTQSSRYLVKRTGEKVFLECVQDMDHENMFWYRQDPGLGLRLIYFSYDVKMKEKGDIPEGYSVSREKKERFSLILESASTNQTSMYLCASSFRAAYNEQFFGPGTRLTVL.

This chain joins TRBV5-1 and TRBJ1-1, with D perhaps matching TRBD1 (5 bases). The V end was cut by 0 bases, the J end by 1 base, with 13 bases between. The germline V gene has CDR1 SGHRS and CDR2 YFSETQ. CDR3 length: 16 residues. CDR3 DNA: TGCGCCAGCAGCTTGGGCCTGGGGGGGACGAACACTGAAGCTTTCTTT. Its protein is CASSLGLGGTNTEAFF.

This clonotype was counted a few times. The chain combines TRBV20-1 with TRBJ2-7; D assignment may be TRBD1 or TRBD2 (5 bases each). The CDR3 is 13 residues long. Looked up from germline, CDR1 is DFQATT and CDR2 is SNEGSKA (reference sequence). V was shortened by 8 bases and J by 2 bases, with 16 bases between the two germline ends. The CDR3 loop reads CSPGREPPYEQYF. The CDR3 DNA is TGCAGTCCAGGCAGGGAGCCCCCCTACGAGCAGTACTTC.

The chain recombines TRBV7-9 with TRBJ2-1, with D uncertain. The CDR3 consists of 13 residues. V was clipped by 2 bases and J by 6 bases, with 8 bases between them. From germline, CDR1 is SEHNR and CDR2 FQNEAQ (reference sequence). CDR3 loop: CASSLSLRNEQFF. The CDR3 DNA sequence: TGTGCCAGCAGCTTATCCCTCCGCAATGAGCAGTTCTTC.

A few counts support this clonotype. The chain recombines TRBV7-9 with TRBJ2-2; 9 nucleotides align to TRBD1. Unmatched junction bases numbered 4, after V lost 5 bases and J lost 6 bases. The CDR3 is 14 amino acids. Germline CDR1 SEHNR, CDR2 FQNEAQ (reference sequence). The DNA of the CDR3 is TGTGCCAGCAGCCGACAGGGGGTCCCCGGGGAGCTGTTTTTT. Protein: CASSRQGVPGELFF.

This clonotype came up many times. The gene calls are TRBV7-9 and TRBJ1-4; D gene unclear. There are 14 residues in the CDR3. Germline loops: CDR1 SEHNR, CDR2 FQNEAQ (reference sequence). Trimming cost V 4 bases and J 4 bases, with 10 bases left between them. CDR3 DNA sequence: TGTGCCAGCAGCTCTGGACGGATTAATGAAAAACTGTTTTTT. Translation: CASSSGRINEKLFF.

This sequence joins TRBV27 and TRBJ1-1, with D perhaps TRBD1 (5 bases). The CDR3 is 13 amino acids. CDR1 is MNHEY and CDR2 is SMNVEV in the germline V gene (reference sequence). V gave up 8 bases and J gave up 1 base, with 11 bases separating them. The CDR3 DNA follows: TGTGCCAGCCCCCGGGGGTCGAACACTGAAGCTTTCTTT. Translating it yields CASPRGSNTEAFF.

This clonotype was counted ten times or more. The rearrangement links TRBV28 to TRBJ2-1; either TRBD1 or TRBD2 may supply D (5 bases each). The CDR3 sequence is 13 residues long. The germline V gene has CDR1 MDHEN and CDR2 SYDVKM. V lost 10 bases to trimming and J lost 3 bases, with 13 bases between them. CDR3 nucleotide sequence: TGTGCCACCCAGGGCGGGTTCTACAATGAGCAGTTCTTC. Its translation is CATQGGFYNEQFF.

The chain uses TRBV6-2 or TRBV6-3 and TRBJ1-5; unclear D gene. V was trimmed by 6 bases and J by 2 bases, leaving 11 bases between them. The germline CDR1 and CDR2 sequences are MNHEY and SVGEGT. CDR3 length: 14 amino acids. The CDR3 sequence: CASSAYSGNQPQHF. DNA of the CDR3: TGTGCCAGCAGCGCATACAGCGGCAATCAGCCCCAGCATTTT.

This clonotype was seen a few times. The chain uses TRBV7-9 and TRBJ1-2; D gene ambiguous. CDR1 SEHNR and CDR2 FQNEAQ come from the germline V gene (reference sequence). V lost 1 base and J lost 7, with 22 bases in between. The CDR3 consists of 17 residues. The CDR3 is CASSLDPPMEGFGGYTF. In nucleotides, the CDR3 is TGTGCCAGCAGCTTAGACCCCCCGATGGAAGGGTTTGGTGGCTACACCTTC.

This clonotype was seen at least ten times. The chain joins TRBV18 to TRBJ2-7; a weak D match, TRBD2 (6 bases). V was pared by 1 base and J by 0 bases, with 22 bases between. CDR1 and CDR2 (germline): KGHSH, LQKENI. The CDR3 is made up of 19 amino acids. CDR3 sequence: CASSPRYTTLAARSYEQYF. Written as DNA, the CDR3 is TGTGCCAGCTCACCACGGTACACTACATTAGCGGCTCGCTCCTACGAGCAGTACTTC.

This clonotype was observed many times. J is TRBJ1-1 and V is TRBV25-1; the match to TRBD1 covers 7 bases. This CDR3 is 17 amino acids long. Trimming at V came to 0 bases and at J to 4 bases, leaving 11 bases not matched to a gene. The germline CDR1 and CDR2 sequences are MGHDK and SYGVNS. The CDR3 nucleotides read TGTGCCAGCAGTGAATATAGACAGGGAGGTTTGATCACTGAAGCTTTCTTT. Its translation is CASSEYRQGGLITEAFF.

The V and J genes are TRBV7-9 and TRBJ1-4; a possible D gene is TRBD1 (5 bases). V lost 0 bases and J lost 4, with 6 bases in between. The CDR3 covers 14 residues. Germline CDR1 SEHNR, CDR2 FQNEAQ (reference sequence). The CDR3 spells CASSLAGGNEKLFF. CDR3 coding DNA: TGTGCCAGCAGCTTAGCCGGGGGTAATGAAAAACTGTTTTTT.

In its sample, this clonotype was seen a few times. The chain has TRBV7-9 and TRBJ2-2; 7 positions match TRBD1. This CDR3 is 13 amino acids long. The V gene's germline CDR1 is SEHNR and CDR2 FQNEAQ (reference sequence). Germline trimming cut 5 bases from V and 6 bases from J; bases unmatched to any gene: 3. The CDR3 DNA is TGTGCCAGCAGCACCACAGGGGCCGGGGAGCTGTTTTTT. Its translation is CASSTTGAGELFF.

This rearrangement joins TRBV3-1 to TRBJ2-1; D is perhaps TRBD1 (6 bases). V gave up 1 base and J gave up 9 bases, with 16 bases separating them. Germline V gives CDR1 LGHDT, CDR2 YNNKEL (reference sequence). CDR3 length equals 15 residues. CDR3 nucleotides: TGTGCCAGCAGCCAAGGGACAGTCGCTCGTGGTGAGCAGTTCTTC. Translation gives CASSQGTVARGEQFF.